The clone carrying this T cell receptor delta chain was picked up a small number of times. The antigen is undetermined. This CDR3 has 17 amino acids. V was clipped by 0 bases and J by 2 bases, with 16 bases between them. CDR1 is TSWWSYY and CDR2 is QGS in the germline V gene. The data originate from a study of Vδ1+ human thymocytes. Study-wide points: In the thymus, TRG and TRD repertoires looked highly polyclonal with Gaussian CDR3 lengths.

The template was reverse-transcribed extracted RNA. Pooled V-gene forward primers with one constant-region reverse primer generated the CDR3 amplicons by multiplex PCR. TCRdb re-called the multiplex PCR reads via CATT. The sample yields some 73,000 delta-chain clones, around 34% seen once. The chain has TRDV1 and TRDJ1; TRDD2 is a possible D gene (5 bases). Sequenced: Vdelta1+ gamma-delta thymocytes from the thymus. Subset described: FACS-sorted CD3+ TCRalphabeta- TCRVdelta1+ TCRVdelta2- thymocytes. The source of this sequence is a boy less than two years old who had congenital heart surgery. This CDR3 reads CALGELIPTAGTDKLIF. In nucleotides, the CDR3 is TGTGCTCTTGGGGAACTTATCCCTACTGCGGGAACCGATAAACTCATCTTT.